This T cell receptor (beta chain) was captured by sequencing in a study of blood T cell repertoires in COVID-19. Study summary: Nucleic acid was either cDNA or gDNA, and it came from T cells, B-cell-depleted T cells, or PBMCs.

The protocol was immunoSEQ multiplex PCR, while the TCRdb copy is restricted to in-frame clones and leaves out a portion. The sample holds about 50,000 clones, over 75% seen once. This receptor was obtained from a man aged 50 or older with active COVID-19. The material sequenced was peripheral blood.

Here the CDR3 reads CASSPSGQGTQYF. The DNA for the CDR3 is TGTGCCAGCAGTCCCTCGGGTCAGGGGACGCAGTATTTT. V and J are TRBV12-3 or TRBV12-4 and TRBJ2-3; D may be TRBD1 (6 bases). The CDR3 covers 13 residues. The V and J ends lost 5 bases and 9 bases respectively, with 15 bases between them.